This section outlines one T cell receptor beta chain sequence together with its context. What it recognizes is unknown. This entry belongs to a study of cytomegalovirus exposure and HLA in healthy donors. In the study overall: In a later analysis, it was reported that the approximately 120 validation repertoires had been produced on the same platform as the roughly 610 repertoires belonging to the first cohort.

Study results and caveats: Using the classifier, cytomegalovirus status was reportedly diagnosed with high specificity and sensitivity.

Only in-frame clones appear in the TCRdb table, and some are missing; sequencing was by immunoSEQ multiplex PCR. Found here are roughly 80,000 clones, under 95% of them singletons; the top ten hold 2.1%. This CDR3 contains 17 residues. Germline CDR1 and CDR2: SGHAT and FQNNGV. Trimming cost V 0 bases and J 0 bases; bases outside gene matches: 7. The chain links TRBV11-2 to TRBJ2-7, with 8 bases that match TRBD1. The source of this sequence is a man aged 30 to 45 in good health and CMV-seronegative. What was sequenced was PBMCs. The CDR3 here is CASSLDLIGTGSYEQYF. Written as DNA, the CDR3 is TGTGCCAGCAGCTTAGATTTAATAGGGACAGGCTCCTACGAGCAGTACTTC.